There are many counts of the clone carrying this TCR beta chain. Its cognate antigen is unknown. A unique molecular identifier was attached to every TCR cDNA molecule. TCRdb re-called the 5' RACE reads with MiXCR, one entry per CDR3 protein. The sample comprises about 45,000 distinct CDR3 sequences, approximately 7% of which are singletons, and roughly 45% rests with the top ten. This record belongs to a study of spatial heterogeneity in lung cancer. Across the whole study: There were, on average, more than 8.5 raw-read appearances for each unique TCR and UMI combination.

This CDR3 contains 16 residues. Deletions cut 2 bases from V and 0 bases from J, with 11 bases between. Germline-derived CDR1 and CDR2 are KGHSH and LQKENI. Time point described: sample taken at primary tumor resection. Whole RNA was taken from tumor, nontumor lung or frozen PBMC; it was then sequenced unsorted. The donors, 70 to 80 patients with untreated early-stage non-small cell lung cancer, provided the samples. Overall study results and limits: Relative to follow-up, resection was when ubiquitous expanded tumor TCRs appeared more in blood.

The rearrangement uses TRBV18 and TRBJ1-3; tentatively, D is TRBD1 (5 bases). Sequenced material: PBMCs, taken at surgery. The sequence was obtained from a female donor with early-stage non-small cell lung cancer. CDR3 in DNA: TGTGCCAGCTCACCAACACAGGAGAGCTCTGGAAACACCATATATTTT. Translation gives CASSPTQESSGNTIYF. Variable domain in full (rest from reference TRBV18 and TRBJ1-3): NAGVMQNPRHLVRRRGQEARLRCSPMKGHSHVYWYRQLPEEGLKFMVYLQKENIIDESGMPKERFSAEFPKEGPSILRIQQVVRGDSAAYFCASSPTQESSGNTIYFGEGSWLTVV.